Following are 14 T cell receptor beta chains from one sample sequenced in a study of cytomegalovirus exposure and HLA in healthy donors. The PCR made use of 60 Vbeta and 13 Jbeta primers. Sequencing was performed with immunoSEQ multiplex PCR; in TCRdb, only in-frame clones are kept and a portion is missing. The sample shows some 150,000 clones, less than 85% of them seen only once. Sequencing was performed on PBMCs. These receptors were taken from a man aged 40-49 years in good health and CMV-seronegative.

This clone appeared a single time. The V call is TRBV6-1, the J call TRBJ2-3; TRBD2 might be the D (6 bases). Germline CDR1 reads MNHNS; CDR2 reads SASEGT. This CDR3 has 13 residues. Trimming left V 8 bases short and J 6 bases short, with 15 bases between. The chain's CDR3 is CASSLVEGDTQYF. The CDR3 region has the DNA TGTGCCAGCTCCCTAGTGGAGGGGGATACGCAGTATTTT.

This chain joins TRBV25-1 and TRBJ2-5; no firm D call. CDR3 length: 10 residues. The V gene's germline CDR1 is MGHDK and CDR2 SYGVNS. Trimming removed 8 bases at V and 9 bases at J, with 10 bases between. Here the CDR3 reads CASPLCSQYF. The DNA of the CDR3 is TGTGCCAGCCCGCTATGCTCCCAGTACTTC.

This chain links TRBV5-1 with TRBJ2-5, with TRBD2 identical over 12 bases. This CDR3 has 17 amino acids. The junction had 8 bases not matched to a gene; V was cut back by 0 bases and J by 5 bases. Germline V lookup: CDR1 SGHRS, CDR2 YFSETQ. CDR3 loop: CASSLERRLAGEETQYF. For the CDR3, the DNA is TGCGCCAGCAGCTTGGAGCGAAGACTAGCGGGAGAGGAGACCCAGTACTTC.

This sequence joins TRBV10-3 and TRBJ1-4; D possibly corresponds to TRBD1 (6 bases). Between the trimmed V and J ends, which lost 6 bases and 0 bases, there was a span of 17 bases. The V gene's germline CDR1 is ENHRY and CDR2 SYGVKD. The CDR3 runs to 17 residues. The CDR3 reads CAISGSNRAATNEKLFF. CDR3 bases: TGTGCCATCAGCGGATCTAACAGGGCTGCAACTAATGAAAAACTGTTTTTT.

The chain carries TRBV9 and TRBJ2-6; D call uncertain. Germline CDR1 and CDR2: SGDLS and YYNGEE. With 2 bases removed from V and 4 bases from J, the gap between germline ends came to 16 bases. The CDR3 is 17 residues long. The CDR3 spells CASSVTSITRGANVLTF. The CDR3 region has the DNA TGTGCCAGCAGCGTGACCTCCATCACGCGGGGGGCCAACGTCCTGACTTTC.

V gene TRBV27 combines with J gene TRBJ2-7, with 9 bases that match TRBD1. V was pared by 5 bases and J by 6 bases, with 5 bases of the junction left unmatched. The germline CDR1 and CDR2 sequences are MNHEY and SMNVEV (reference sequence). There are 13 residues in the CDR3. The CDR3 loop is CASSPGTGSEQYF. The DNA for the CDR3 is TGTGCCAGCAGTCCCGGGACAGGGAGCGAGCAGTACTTC.

CDR3 nucleotide sequence: TGTGCCAGCAGCATGGGAATTAGCGGGGGGAGTACCGATACGCAGTATTTT. It translates to CASSMGISGGSTDTQYF. The chain employs TRBV7-3 and TRBJ2-3; 10 nucleotides line up with TRBD2. J gave up 6 bases and V 5 bases, and 14 bases lay outside the gene matches. The CDR3 loop spans 17 amino acids. Germline V CDR1 and CDR2: SGHTA, FQGTGA.

For the CDR3, the DNA is TGTGCCAGCAGCTCGGGACAGAACACTGAAGCTTTCTTT. Protein product: CASSSGQNTEAFF. This chain links TRBV11-2 with TRBJ1-1; weak D call: TRBD1 (6 bases). V dropped 4 bases and J dropped 1 base, with 7 bases sitting between them. The length of the CDR3 is 13 residues. Germline assignment: CDR1 SGHAT and CDR2 FQNNGV.

This chain connects TRBV2 to TRBJ1-5, with 12 bases lining up with TRBD1. The CDR3 consists of 16 residues. V lost 8 bases to trimming and J lost 4 bases; unmatched junction nucleotides: 9. The germline V gene has CDR1 SNHLY and CDR2 FYNNEI. CDR3 DNA sequence: TGTGCCAGCGCCGGGACAGGGGGCGTTGGGAATCAGCCCCAGCATTTT. Translating it yields CASAGTGGVGNQPQHF.

The chain links TRBV7-8 to TRBJ2-5; D is perhaps TRBD2 (6 bases). V was clipped by 5 bases and J by 2 bases, with 18 bases between them. CDR1 and CDR2 (germline): SGHVS, FQNEAQ. The CDR3 spans 16 residues. The CDR3 region has the DNA TGTGCCAGCAGCGGAAGGATACTAGCAGGACAAGAGACCCAGTACTTC. It translates to CASSGRILAGQETQYF.

This clone has only one observation. The gene calls are TRBV6-6 and TRBJ2-7; a weak D match, TRBD1 (5 bases). The CDR3 spans 13 residues. V gave up 2 bases and J gave up 7 bases, with 12 bases separating them. Per germline, CDR1 MNHNY and CDR2 SVGAGI (reference sequence). CDR3 in amino acids: CASSYRQGEEQYF. CDR3 coding DNA: TGTGCCAGCAGTTACCGCCAGGGTGAGGAGCAGTACTTC.

The rearrangement uses TRBV5-1 and TRBJ1-2; TRBD1 might be the D (6 bases). Deletions cut 7 bases from V and 2 bases from J, with 9 bases between. Germline CDR1 and CDR2: SGHRS and YFSETQ. The CDR3 has 12 amino acids. The CDR3 here is CASRQENYGYTF. Here the CDR3 DNA reads TGCGCCAGCCGACAGGAGAACTATGGCTACACCTTC. Combining the CDR3 with reference TRBV5-1 and TRBJ1-2 gives the whole variable domain KAGVTQTPRYLIKTRGQQVTLSCSPISGHRSVSWYQQTPGQGLQFLFEYFSETQRNKGNFPGRFSGRQFSNSRSEMNVSTLELGDSALYLCASRQENYGYTFGSGTRLTVV.

The chain couples TRBV5-1 to TRBJ2-7; 9 positions agree with TRBD2. Germline V gene data show CDR1 as SGHRS and CDR2 as YFSETQ. Trimming at V came to 3 bases and at J to 0 bases, leaving 4 bases not matched to a gene. The CDR3 totals 15 residues. The CDR3 region is CASSSRTSASYEQYF. The CDR3 DNA is TGCGCCAGCAGCTCTAGGACTAGCGCCTCCTACGAGCAGTACTTC.

The chain carries TRBV7-6 and TRBJ2-1, with D possibly TRBD2 on 7 matching bases. The V gene's germline CDR1 is SGHVS and CDR2 FNYEAQ. CDR3 size: 14 residues. Trimming removed 7 bases from V and 7 bases from J, with 17 bases in between. This CDR3 is CASTWGGGLNEQFF. CDR3 DNA sequence: TGTGCCAGCACCTGGGGGGGCGGGCTGAATGAGCAGTTCTTC.